This T cell receptor beta chain stems from a study of shared clonotypes between healthy human individuals. The sample holds many counts of this clone. TCRdb's copy holds only in-frame clones and misses some; the assay was immunoSEQ multiplex PCR. The table shows about 1.1 million clones, with approximately 80% occurring only once. Germline V gene sequence: CDR1 SGHDN, CDR2 FVKESK. V shed 0 bases, J shed 2 bases, and the junction held 1 base outside the gene matches. The CDR3 covers 15 residues. The source material was memory CD4+ T cells from PBMCs. Subset defined: CD45RA-negative fraction. The receptor comes from a man between 18 and 35 years old in good health. Some clones in this sample may be carry-over from other donors' samples. This chain links TRBV14 with TRBJ2-1, with 7 bases aligning to TRBD2. CDR3 sequence (DNA): TGTGCCAGCAGCCAAGATCGGGGGGCCTACAATGAGCAGTTCTTC. Translated: CASSQDRGAYNEQFF.